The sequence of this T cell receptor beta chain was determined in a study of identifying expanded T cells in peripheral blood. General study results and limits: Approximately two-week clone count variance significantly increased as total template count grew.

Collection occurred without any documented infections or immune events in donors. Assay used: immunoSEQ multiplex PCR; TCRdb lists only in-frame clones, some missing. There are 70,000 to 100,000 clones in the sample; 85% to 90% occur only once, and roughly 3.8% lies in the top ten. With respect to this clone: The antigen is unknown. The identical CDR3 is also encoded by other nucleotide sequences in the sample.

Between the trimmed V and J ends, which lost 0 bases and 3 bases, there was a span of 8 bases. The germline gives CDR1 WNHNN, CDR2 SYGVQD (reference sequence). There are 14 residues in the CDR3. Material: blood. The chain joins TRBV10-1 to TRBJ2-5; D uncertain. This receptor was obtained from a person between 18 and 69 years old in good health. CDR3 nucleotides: TGCGCCAGCAGTGAGTCGGGCAGAGAAGAGACCCAGTACTTC. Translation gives CASSESGREETQYF.